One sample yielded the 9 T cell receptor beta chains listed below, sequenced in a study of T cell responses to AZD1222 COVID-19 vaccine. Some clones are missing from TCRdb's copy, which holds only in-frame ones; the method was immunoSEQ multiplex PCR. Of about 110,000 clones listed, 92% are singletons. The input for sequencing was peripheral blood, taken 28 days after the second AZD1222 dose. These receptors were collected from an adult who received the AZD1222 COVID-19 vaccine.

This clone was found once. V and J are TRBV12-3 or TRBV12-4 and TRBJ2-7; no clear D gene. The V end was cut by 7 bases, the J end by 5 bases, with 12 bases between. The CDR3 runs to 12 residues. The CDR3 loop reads CASTEAGDEQYF. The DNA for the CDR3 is TGTGCCAGCACCGAAGCAGGTGACGAGCAGTACTTC.

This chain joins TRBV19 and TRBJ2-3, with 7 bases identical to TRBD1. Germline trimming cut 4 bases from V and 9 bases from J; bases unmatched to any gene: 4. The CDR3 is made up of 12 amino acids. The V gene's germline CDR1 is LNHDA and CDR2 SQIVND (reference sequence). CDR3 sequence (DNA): TGTGCCAGTAGTACACCGGGACAGACGCAGTATTTT. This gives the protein CASSTPGQTQYF.

CDR3 DNA sequence: TGTGCCAGCAGCCAAGGCGTTGACAGGGGATACTCCTTCTCCTACGAGCAGTACTTC. Protein product: CASSQGVDRGYSFSYEQYF. The chain joins TRBV3-1 (or the pseudogene TRBV3-2) to TRBJ2-7; 8 bases are shared with TRBD1. The germline V gene has CDR1 LGHDT and CDR2 YNNKEL (reference sequence). The length of the CDR3 is 19 residues. V lost 1 base, J lost 0 bases, and 14 bases stayed unmatched.

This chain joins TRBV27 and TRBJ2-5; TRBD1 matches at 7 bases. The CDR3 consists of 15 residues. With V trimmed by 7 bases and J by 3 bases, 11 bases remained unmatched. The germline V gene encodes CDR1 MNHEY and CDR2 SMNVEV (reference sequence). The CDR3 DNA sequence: TGTGCCAGCACCCCTTTCGGGGACAGTAAAGAGACCCAGTACTTC. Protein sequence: CASTPFGDSKETQYF.

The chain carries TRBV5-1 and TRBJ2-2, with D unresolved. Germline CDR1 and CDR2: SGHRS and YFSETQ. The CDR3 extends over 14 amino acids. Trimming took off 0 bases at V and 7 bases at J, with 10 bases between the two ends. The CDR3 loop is CASSLVASSGELFF. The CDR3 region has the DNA TGCGCCAGCAGCTTGGTGGCATCCAGCGGGGAGCTGTTTTTT.

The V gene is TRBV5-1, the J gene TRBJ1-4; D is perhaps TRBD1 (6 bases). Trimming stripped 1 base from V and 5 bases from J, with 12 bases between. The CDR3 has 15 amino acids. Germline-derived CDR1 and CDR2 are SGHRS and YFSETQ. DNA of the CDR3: TGCGCCAGCAGCTTGATGGGGGCGTCAAATGAAAAACTGTTTTTT. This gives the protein CASSLMGASNEKLFF.

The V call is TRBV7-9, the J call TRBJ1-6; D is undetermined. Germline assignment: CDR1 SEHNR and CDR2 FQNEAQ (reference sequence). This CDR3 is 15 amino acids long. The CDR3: CASRAVSDYNSPLHF. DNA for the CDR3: TGTGCTTCGAGGGCTGTGTCGGACTATAATTCACCCCTCCACTTT. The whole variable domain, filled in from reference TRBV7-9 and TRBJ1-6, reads DTGVSQNPRHKITKRGQNVTFRCDPISEHNRLYWYRQTLGQGPEFLTYFQNEAQLEKSRLLSDRFSAERPKGSFSTLEIQRTEQGDSAMYLCASRAVSDYNSPLHFGNGTRLTVT.

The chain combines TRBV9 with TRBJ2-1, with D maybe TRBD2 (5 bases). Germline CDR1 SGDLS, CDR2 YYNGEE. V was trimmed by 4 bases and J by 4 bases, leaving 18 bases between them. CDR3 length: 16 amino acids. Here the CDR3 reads CASSSDRASLYNEQFF. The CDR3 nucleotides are TGTGCCAGCAGCTCCGACCGGGCTAGCTTATACAATGAGCAGTTCTTC.

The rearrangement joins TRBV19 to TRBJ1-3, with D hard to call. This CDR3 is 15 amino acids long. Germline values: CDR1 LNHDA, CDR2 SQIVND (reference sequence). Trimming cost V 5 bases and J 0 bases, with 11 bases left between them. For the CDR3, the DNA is TGTGCCAGTAGTCCCACGTCATTCTCTGGAAACACCATATATTTT. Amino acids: CASSPTSFSGNTIYF.